This is a list of T cell receptor beta chains from one sample in a study of blood T cell repertoires in COVID-19. Libraries were prepared by immunoSEQ multiplex PCR; TCRdb keeps only in-frame clonotypes and omits some of them. The table includes around 83,000 clones, around 87% detected once. The sequencing sample was made of peripheral blood. The receptor source for this set is a man older than 75 with active or convalescent COVID-19. Both conserved end residues are part of each CDR3. The order of the fields is V gene, J gene, D gene, clone size, CDR3 DNA, CDR3 protein. D genes are given only for firm matches. The size entry is marked missing in some rows and otherwise reads once, few, many or a size class.

TRBV30	TRBJ1-5	.	.	TGTGCCTGGAGTGTCGGGATCGGCAATCAGCCCCAGCATTTT	CAWSVGIGNQPQHF
TRBV28	TRBJ1-3	.	.	TGTGCCAGCAGTAAAATACCGATAGGACAGAAAACTGGAAACACCATATATTTT	CASSKIPIGQKTGNTIYF
TRBV7-9	TRBJ1-4	.	.	TGTGCCAGCAGCTTAAGACAGGATAATGAAAAACTGTTTTTT	CASSLRQDNEKLFF
TRBV19	TRBJ1-5	TRBD1	.	TGTGCCAGTAGTATGGCGACAGGGAGTCAGCCCCAGCATTTT	CASSMATGSQPQHF
TRBV11-3	TRBJ2-3	.	.	TGTGCCAGCCAGGGAGGGGGAGATACGCAGTATTTT	CASQGGGDTQYF
TRBV2	TRBJ1-1	.	few	TGTGCCAGCAGAGTAGAGGGCAACACTGAAGCTTTCTTT	CASRVEGNTEAFF
TRBV29-1	TRBJ2-3	TRBD2	.	TGCAGCGTGCCGGGACTAGCGGGAGATACGCAGTATTTT	CSVPGLAGDTQYF
TRBV5-1	TRBJ2-5	TRBD2	.	TGCGCCAGCAGCCCCCAGTCAGCGGGAGGCTGGGAGACCCAGTACTTC	CASSPQSAGGWETQYF
TRBV2	TRBJ1-6	.	few	TGTGCCAGCACCCCTGGGGGGTATTCACCCCTCCACTTT	CASTPGGYSPLHF
TRBV7-9	TRBJ1-1	.	.	TGTGCCAGCGGGGGGATGAGACGATCGAACACTGAAGCTTTCTTT	CASGGMRRSNTEAFF
TRBV7-2	TRBJ1-2	TRBD1	.	TGTGCCAGCAGCTTAGGAGGGACAGGGTTGGGTGGCTACACCTTC	CASSLGGTGLGGYTF
TRBV6-5	TRBJ1-6	.	.	TGTGCCAGCAGGCGGGGAAAGAATTCACCCCTCCACTTT	CASRRGKNSPLHF
TRBV7-2	TRBJ1-2	TRBD1	.	TGTGCCAGCAGCTTAACTCACTCGGCAGGGGGGTATGGCTACACCTTC	CASSLTHSAGGYGYTF
TRBV11-2	TRBJ1-2	.	.	TGTGCCAGCAGCTTAGATCGCGGGCGCGGCTATGGCTACACCTTC	CASSLDRGRGYGYTF
TRBV3-1/TRBV3-2	TRBJ2-5	.	.	TGTGCCAGCAGGCCGGGGATTATGGAGACCCAGTACTTC	CASRPGIMETQYF
TRBV29-1	TRBJ1-2	.	.	TGCAGCGTTGACCCCGGGGGGGGACAAGGCTACACCTTC	CSVDPGGGQGYTF
TRBV7-2	TRBJ1-3	.	few	TGTGCCAGCAGCCCGGGGACACCCCCTGGAAACACCATATATTTT	CASSPGTPPGNTIYF
TRBV29-1	TRBJ1-1	TRBD1	few	TGCAGCGCGGGACAGGTGGCTGAAGCTTTCTTT	CSAGQVAEAFF
TRBV5-6	TRBJ2-2	.	once	TGTGCCAGCAGGTGGAATCCGACAGGAGAGAACACCGGGGAGCTGTTTTTT	CASRWNPTGENTGELFF
TRBV10-1	TRBJ2-1	.	.	TGCGCCAGCAGTGAGTCTAGAGGGCTGTCGCCCCAGTTCTTC	CASSESRGLSPQFF
TRBV6-6	TRBJ1-1	.	.	TGTGCCAGCAACGACAGGACCCCCGGGGACACTGAAGCTTTCTTT	CASNDRTPGDTEAFF
TRBV5-1	TRBJ2-1	TRBD2	.	TGCGCCAGCAGCTCTAGCGGGGGGGATATGTATGAGCAGTTCTTC	CASSSSGGDMYEQFF